The entry that follows covers one T cell receptor beta chain sequence. Its antigen is still unknown. Nothing much larger sits one base from this clone, and base qualities are not available. This sample stems from a study of blood T cell repertoires in COVID-19 (dated by TCRdb to 2019 to 2021). Broadly, across the study: Collaborator samples came from the United States, Italy and Spain and covered acute and convalescent phases of COVID-19. The material from the prospective study consisted of cDNA or gDNA derived from T cells, B-cell-depleted T cells, or PBMCs. The dataset comprised deeply sampled blood TCRbeta repertoires from subjects exposed to, actively infected with, or recovered from COVID-19. The repertoires were released in a freely available public database intended as a resource for research on the immune response to SARS-CoV-2. The samples were drawn from two sources: the first 160 participants of the ongoing ImmuneRACE study, and 1,000 to 1,500 subjects contributed by 6 global collaborators. Sample metadata almost always included a de-identified subject ID, COVID-19 status, age in years and sex. Where HLA class I and class II types were available, the types were taken from metadata supplied by the sample provider, not from assay-based typing.

Collaborating institutions collected whole blood in K2EDTA tubes following their own protocols. Collaborator samples were shipped for TCRbeta analysis as frozen whole blood, isolated PBMCs, or DNA extracted from either sample type. At the junction V is shortened by 5 bases and J by 3 bases, with 17 bases in between. The CDR3 has 15 amino acids, counting the end cysteine and phenylalanine. Here the CDR3 DNA is all that survives: 45 bases in frame from base 1. Reading the germline V gene gives CDR1 MNHEY and CDR2 SVGAGI. Points the paper makes about the study in general: How much clinical and demographic metadata was included differed by source and by participant, and the metadata was provided uncurated.

TCRbeta CDR3 regions were amplified from genomic DNA using the immunoSEQ Assay, a bias-controlled multiplex PCR. Under the source paper's analysis protocol: Nucleated cell counts per sample were estimated from amplification of reference gene primers within the assay. To quantify the absolute abundance of each unique TCRbeta CDR3 rearrangement, sequence reads were collapsed and filtered. Productive Simpson clonality was computed per sample as the square root of Simpson's diversity index over productive rearrangements. Drawn from immuneACCESS, this table holds only the in-frame rearrangements with V and J called that TCRdb kept. Clones are partly lost; checked studies trace under half to an unresolved V gene and leave the rest unexplained. V and J calls plus clone size are reproduced from that table; the DNA served to infer D and trimming. For this sample the table gives 55,000 to 90,000 clones, of which about 88% were detected only once. Together, the top ten hold around 3.9% of the sample.

This chain joins TRBV6-5 to TRBJ2-7, and the D gene may be TRBD2, 6 bases matching. This sequence originates from a man aged 65-85 years with active COVID-19. Sequences were obtained from peripheral blood. The nucleotides read TGTGCCAGCAGTCCCGGGACTCTCGGGGGCTACGAGCAGTACTTC. Its protein is CASSPGTLGGYEQYF.